The next 23 T cell receptor beta chains were all read from a single sample in a study of cytomegalovirus exposure and HLA in healthy donors (dated by TCRdb to the late 2010s). The library was prepared using the immunoSEQ multiplex PCR assay. The multiplex PCR relied on a mix of 60 forward primers for TCR Vbeta segments and 13 reverse primers for TCR Jbeta segments. The clones in this table, taken by TCRdb from immuneACCESS, are in-frame only. Not every clone is retained; where verified, under half of the shortfall comes from an unresolved V gene, and the cause of the rest is unknown. For this sample the table gives around 140,000 clones, of which about 77% were detected only once. Around 1.7% of the sample comes from the top ten. Sequenced sample: PBMCs. These receptor sequences come from a female donor in good health and CMV-seronegative.

This clone was observed a handful of times. The chain couples TRBV9 to TRBJ2-7; 10 positions agree with TRBD2. CDR1 SGDLS and CDR2 YYNGEE come from the germline V gene. The trim removed 4 bases at V and 6 bases at J, leaving 10 bases unmatched. CDR3 length: 15 residues. The CDR3, as DNA: TGTGCCAGCAGCATCGGGACTAGCGCCGTCAGCGAGCAGTACTTC. Its translation: CASSIGTSAVSEQYF. The full variable domain, its missing parts supplied by reference TRBV9 and TRBJ2-7, is DSGVTQTPKHLITATGQRVTLRCSPRSGDLSVYWYQQSLDQGLQFLIQYYNGEERAKGNILERFSAQQFPDLHSELNLSSLELGDSALYFCASSIGTSAVSEQYFGPGTRLTVT.

J is TRBJ1-4 and V is TRBV11-2; D may be TRBD1 (5 bases). CDR3 length: 15 residues. Germline CDR1 reads SGHAT; CDR2 reads FQNNGV. Trimming removed 6 bases from V and 7 bases from J, with 18 bases in between. The CDR3 bases are TGTGCCAGCAGGGCTGGACGCGGCAGGGTTGAAAAACTGTTTTTT. Protein sequence: CASRAGRGRVEKLFF. Looking up the rest from reference TRBV11-2 and TRBJ1-4 gives the full variable domain: EAGVAQSPRYKIIEKRQSVAFWCNPISGHATLYWYQQILGQGPKLLIQFQNNGVVDDSQLPKDRFSAERLKGVDSTLKIQPAKLEDSAVYLCASRAGRGRVEKLFFGSGTQLSVL.

The chain employs TRBV2 and TRBJ1-1; maybe TRBD1 (5 bases). Germline CDR1 is SNHLY and CDR2 is FYNNEI. Deletions cut 6 bases from V and 5 bases from J, with 19 bases between. The CDR3 covers 15 residues. The CDR3 spells CASRAGRQGGTEAFF. Written as DNA, the CDR3 is TGTGCCAGCAGAGCCGGGAGGCAGGGAGGTACTGAAGCTTTCTTT.

The rearrangement joins TRBV19 to TRBJ1-2, with 7 bases lining up with TRBD1. The CDR3 length is 13 residues. V was pared by 7 bases and J by 6 bases, with 8 bases of the junction left unmatched. CDR1 and CDR2 (germline): LNHDA, SQIVND (reference sequence). CDR3 sequence (DNA): TGTGCCAGTAAGACAGGGCTGGGAGATGGCTACACCTTC. Protein sequence: CASKTGLGDGYTF.

This clone was seen more than once but under ten times. The rearrangement uses TRBV6-5 and TRBJ1-6; D gene unclear. Trimming took off 6 bases at V and 8 bases at J, with 11 bases between the two ends. Germline V gives CDR1 MNHEY, CDR2 SVGAGI. The CDR3 loop spans 13 amino acids. The CDR3 loop is CASSLEVDSPLHF. In nucleotides, the CDR3 is TGTGCCAGCAGCCTCGAGGTTGATTCACCCCTCCACTTT.

The chain uses TRBV5-1 and TRBJ2-7; 8 bases map to TRBD2. Germline CDR1 reads SGHRS; CDR2 reads YFSETQ. J lost 2 bases, V lost 4 bases, and 5 bases had no gene match. The CDR3 sequence is 14 residues long. The CDR3 here is CASSPGLVTYEQYF. As DNA, the CDR3 is TGCGCCAGCAGCCCGGGACTAGTTACCTACGAGCAGTACTTC.

The chain has TRBV5-5 and TRBJ2-3; a weak D match, TRBD2 (5 bases). This CDR3 spans 16 amino acids. V was trimmed by 6 bases and J by 8 bases, leaving 25 bases between them. The germline V gene encodes CDR1 SGHKS and CDR2 YYEKEE (reference sequence). Here the CDR3 DNA reads TGTGCCAGCACCGCCCAAAACCCCCGTTTAGGAGGTACGCAGTATTTT. Amino acids: CASTAQNPRLGGTQYF.

The chain is built from TRBV7-9 and TRBJ1-1, with D perhaps matching TRBD1 (6 bases). The CDR3 consists of 14 residues. Trimming took off 2 bases at V and 1 base at J, with 8 bases between the two ends. Per germline, CDR1 SEHNR and CDR2 FQNEAQ (reference sequence). CDR3: CASSLQGPNTEAFF. CDR3 in DNA: TGTGCCAGCAGCTTACAGGGGCCGAACACTGAAGCTTTCTTT.

With respect to this clone: One end of the junction fails to match germline, which may point to a read error. Written as DNA, the CDR3 is TGTACCAGCAGCTTACAGGCCCTAAGAGCTTTCTTT. Translated, it gives CTSSLQALRAFF. The rearrangement links TRBV7-9 to TRBJ1-1, with D perhaps TRBD1 (5 bases). CDR1 and CDR2 from the germline V gene are SEHNR and FQNEAQ (reference sequence). This CDR3 region has 12 residues.

In its sample, this clone was seen once. The chain recombines TRBV5-1 with TRBJ2-5; D ambiguous. CDR3 length: 13 residues. Trimming stripped 0 bases from V and 0 bases from J, with 3 bases between. The germline CDR1 and CDR2 sequences are SGHRS and YFSETQ. This chain's CDR3 is CASSLGDQETQYF. CDR3 coding DNA: TGCGCCAGCAGCTTGGGAGACCAAGAGACCCAGTACTTC.

The CDR3 loop reads CASSLVGSGRQTTYEQYF. As DNA, the CDR3 is TGTGCCAGCAGCTTAGTTGGTAGCGGGAGGCAAACCACCTACGAGCAGTACTTC. The V gene is TRBV7-9, the J gene TRBJ2-7; 10 bases are shared with TRBD2. The CDR3 runs 18 residues. The germline V gene has CDR1 SEHNR and CDR2 FQNEAQ (reference sequence). J was trimmed by 2 bases and V by 1 base; bases with no gene match: 11.

This clone was detected only a few times. This chain joins TRBV11-2 and TRBJ1-1; D may be TRBD1 (5 bases). The V end lost 1 base, the J end lost 2 bases, and 11 bases lay between the germline ends. CDR1 SGHAT and CDR2 FQNNGV come from the germline V gene. This CDR3 comprises 15 residues. The CDR3 DNA follows: TGTGCCAGCAGCTTAGGATTCAGGGCAAACACTGAAGCTTTCTTT. Residues: CASSLGFRANTEAFF.

This chain joins TRBV7-8 and TRBJ2-1; possible D gene TRBD1, 5 bases. This CDR3 has 16 amino acids. Trimming stripped 5 bases from V and 8 bases from J, with 22 bases between. CDR1 and CDR2 from the germline V gene are SGHVS and FQNEAQ. CDR3 protein: CASSQGRGRRVDEQFF. CDR3 in DNA: TGTGCCAGCAGCCAGGGAAGGGGAAGGAGAGTGGATGAGCAGTTCTTC.

The count of this clone is one. One end of the junction fails to match germline, which may point to a read error. The rearrangement uses TRBV7-7 and TRBJ2-5; perhaps TRBD2 as D (5 bases). Per the germline V gene, CDR1 is SSHAT and CDR2 is FNYEAQ (reference sequence). This CDR3 is 13 amino acids long. The CDR3 loop reads CASRKGGLETQYF. The DNA of the CDR3 is TGTGCTAGCAGAAAGGGCGGGTTGGAGACCCAGTACTTC. The full variable domain, in which reference TRBV7-7 and TRBJ2-5 provide the parts outside the CDR3, is GAGVSQSPRYKVTKRGQDVTLRCDPISSHATLYWYQQALGQGPEFLTYFNYEAQPDKSGLPSDRFSAERPEGSISTLTIQRTEQRDSAMYRCASRKGGLETQYFGPGTRLLVL.

The rearrangement joins TRBV7-9 to TRBJ2-7, with 7 nucleotides matching TRBD1. V was clipped by 4 bases and J by 6 bases; unmatched bases: 6. The CDR3 totals 13 residues. The germline CDR1 and CDR2 sequences are SEHNR and FQNEAQ (reference sequence). The CDR3 coding sequence is TGTGCCAGCAGCTCCACAGGGGTGGGCGAGCAGTACTTC. Protein product: CASSSTGVGEQYF.

This clone was observed a handful of times. The V and J genes are TRBV5-1 and TRBJ2-7, with 12 bases aligning to TRBD2. The CDR3 covers 17 residues. Germline CDR1 is SGHRS and CDR2 is YFSETQ. Trimming cost V 2 bases and J 3 bases; bases outside gene matches: 9. Written as DNA, the CDR3 is TGCGCCAGCAGCTTCGGACTAGCGGGATCTCAGTTCTACGAGCAGTACTTC. This sequence encodes CASSFGLAGSQFYEQYF. Full variable domain (missing parts from reference TRBV5-1 and TRBJ2-7): KAGVTQTPRYLIKTRGQQVTLSCSPISGHRSVSWYQQTPGQGLQFLFEYFSETQRNKGNFPGRFSGRQFSNSRSEMNVSTLELGDSALYLCASSFGLAGSQFYEQYFGPGTRLTVT.

The chain joins TRBV30 to TRBJ2-7, with 9 nucleotides matching TRBD1. The CDR3 loop spans 13 amino acids. CDR1 and CDR2 (germline): GTSNPN, SVGIG (reference sequence). The CDR3 sequence: CAGDGTGSHEQYF. In DNA, the CDR3 is TGTGCGGGGGACGGGACAGGGTCCCACGAGCAGTACTTC.

The CDR3 region has the DNA TGTGCCAGCAGTGAAGATAGCGGGAGGTTTTCCTACGAGCAGTACTTC. The encoded protein is CASSEDSGRFSYEQYF. The chain has TRBV6-1 and TRBJ2-7; 10 bases map to TRBD2. The V and J ends lost 1 base and 1 base, in that order; junction bases with no gene match: 4. Germline V gene sequence: CDR1 MNHNS, CDR2 SASEGT. CDR3 length: 16 amino acids.

V usage is TRBV19 and J usage is TRBJ2-1; D ambiguous. Per germline, CDR1 LNHDA and CDR2 SQIVND (reference sequence). This CDR3 has 16 residues. Trimming stripped 7 bases from V and 0 bases from J, with 16 bases between. CDR3 residues: CASIAGLGVSYNEQFF. CDR3 in DNA: TGTGCCAGTATTGCAGGATTGGGTGTCTCCTACAATGAGCAGTTCTTC. The variable domain in full, completed from reference TRBV19 and TRBJ2-1, reads DGGITQSPKYLFRKEGQNVTLSCEQNLNHDAMYWYRQDPGQGLRLIYYSQIVNDFQKGDIAEGYSVSREKKESFPLTVTSAQKNPTAFYLCASIAGLGVSYNEQFFGPGTRLTVL.

This clone has more than one count but fewer than ten. The chain uses TRBV14 and TRBJ1-5; 9 nucleotides match TRBD1. The V gene end was trimmed by 3 bases and the J gene end by 0 bases; junction bases not matched to a gene: 3. Germline V CDR1 and CDR2: SGHDN, FVKESK. The CDR3 sequence is 16 residues long. As DNA, the CDR3 is TGTGCCAGCAGCCAGGGGACAGGGCGTAGCAATCAGCCCCAGCATTTT. This encodes CASSQGTGRSNQPQHF. Using reference TRBV14 and TRBJ1-5 for the parts outside the CDR3, the full variable domain is EAGVTQFPSHSVIEKGQTVTLRCDPISGHDNLYWYRRVMGKEIKFLLHFVKESKQDESGMPNNRFLAERTGGTYSTLKVQPAELEDSGVYFCASSQGTGRSNQPQHFGDGTRLSIL.

V and J are TRBV19 and TRBJ2-1; 9 bases are a match to TRBD1. This CDR3 region has 17 residues. V dropped 5 bases and J dropped 6; count of bases not matched to a gene: 14. Germline V gives CDR1 LNHDA, CDR2 SQIVND (reference sequence). The CDR3: CASSPTGGATGLNEQFF. DNA of the CDR3: TGTGCCAGTAGTCCCACAGGGGGCGCGACCGGACTCAATGAGCAGTTCTTC. Variable domain in full (rest from reference TRBV19 and TRBJ2-1): DGGITQSPKYLFRKEGQNVTLSCEQNLNHDAMYWYRQDPGQGLRLIYYSQIVNDFQKGDIAEGYSVSREKKESFPLTVTSAQKNPTAFYLCASSPTGGATGLNEQFFGPGTRLTVL.

This clone was observed once. The chain joins TRBV23-1 to TRBJ2-1; 9 positions match TRBD1. TRBV23-1 is identified as an open reading frame with a role that is uncertain. The CDR3 is 18 residues long. V lost 2 bases, J lost 5 bases, and 13 bases stayed unmatched. In DNA form, the CDR3 reads TGCGCCAGCAGTCAAAGCCCCTTCGACAGGGGGATCCACAATGAGCAGTTCTTC. Amino acid sequence: CASSQSPFDRGIHNEQFF.

In this sample, this clone turned up a few times. CDR3 DNA: TGTGCCAGCAGCCTAAACAGGGTCAACACTGAAGCTTTCTTT. Protein product: CASSLNRVNTEAFF. This chain joins TRBV11-2 and TRBJ1-1, with D maybe TRBD1 (6 bases). Germline V gene sequence: CDR1 SGHAT, CDR2 FQNNGV. Trimming pared 5 bases from V and 2 bases from J, leaving 12 bases between. There are 14 residues in the CDR3.